This T cell receptor (beta chain) was captured in a study of chemoradiotherapy in HPV16-positive cancers. Study-wide points: The functional HPV-specific definition rests on just a couple of HPV16-positive patients.

Germline V gene lookup returns CDR1 MDHEN and CDR2 SYDVKM. V lost 3 bases to trimming and J lost 0 bases, with 9 bases between them. The CDR3 consists of 14 residues. TCRdb's table, derived via immunoSEQ multiplex PCR, lists solely in-frame clones and lacks some. The sample records fewer than 5,500 clones, over 65% being singletons. In the case of this clone: Its target is unknown.

Sequencing was performed on tumor tissue, taken from a patient who underwent chemoradiotherapy. The sequence came from a human donor with HPV-associated anogenital cancer. The gene calls are TRBV28 and TRBJ2-7, with a weak D call TRBD1 (5 bases). The CDR3 DNA is TGTGCCAGCAGTTTTCCAGGGTCCTCCTACGAGCAGTACTTC. Protein sequence: CASSFPGSSYEQYF.